The source of this TCR beta chain is a study of control samples from healthy donors and cancer patients (dated by TCRdb to 2020 to 2022). Via the germline V gene, CDR1 is SGHVS and CDR2 FQNEAQ. V is cut by 7 bases and J by 5 bases, and the space between the germline ends is 14 bases. Taken from cysteine to phenylalanine, the CDR3 has 14 residues. Kept here is only the CDR3 DNA, which spans 42 bases and is read in frame from base 1. Libraries were made using the immunoSEQ multiplex PCR assay. Sourced from immuneACCESS, this table was stored by TCRdb with only in-frame sequences that have V and J called. A share of the clones is absent; for the studies checked, an unresolved V gene accounts for under half, and the remainder has no known explanation. Recorded for this sample are 63,000 or so clones; over 85% of them occurred a single time. Approximately 5% of the sample is held by the ten biggest clonotypes.

Of note for this clone: Its antigen is currently not known. Per-base qualities were not stored, and no clone one base away is much larger.

This TCR was sampled from a man aged 55 to 70 with colorectal cancer. The source material was PBMCs. Recombination connected TRBV7-8 to TRBJ2-2; the best D guess is TRBD2, with 5 bases matching. Here is the DNA: TGTGCCAGCAAGGAGGCGGAGTGGACCGGGGAGCTGTTTTTT. It encodes CASKEAEWTGELFF.